Shown below are 4 T cell receptor beta chains from a single sample sequenced in a study of long-term antiretroviral therapy in people with HIV. At survey level, the immunoSEQ assay was run in its v3.0 version. The protocol was immunoSEQ multiplex PCR, while the TCRdb copy is restricted to in-frame clones and leaves out a portion. This table holds some 23,000 clones, around 79% found once. The sample was unsorted PBMCs, taken 1.2 years after starting antiretroviral therapy. All receptors come from a woman aged 40 to 50 with HIV.

V gene TRBV19 combines with J gene TRBJ2-3; 7 bases agree with TRBD1. Trimming cost V 5 bases and J 6 bases; bases outside gene matches: 11. The germline gives CDR1 LNHDA, CDR2 SQIVND (reference sequence). The CDR3 consists of 15 residues. CDR3 in amino acids: CASSGTVTGDDTQYF. The CDR3 DNA follows: TGTGCCAGTAGTGGGACAGTAACGGGTGACGATACGCAGTATTTT.

The chain couples TRBV5-6 to TRBJ1-2; 7 bases fit TRBD1. The CDR3 contains 13 residues. In germline, CDR1 is SGHDT, CDR2 YYEEEE. J gave up 6 bases and V 4 bases, and 6 bases lay outside the gene matches. CDR3 sequence reads: CASSTDRVHGYTF. CDR3 nucleotides: TGTGCCAGCAGCACCGACAGGGTCCATGGCTACACCTTC. Looking up the rest from reference TRBV5-6 and TRBJ1-2 gives the full variable domain: DAGVTQSPTHLIKTRGQQVTLRCSPKSGHDTVSWYQQALGQGPQFIFQYYEEEERQRGNFPDRFSGHQFPNYSSELNVNALLLGDSALYLCASSTDRVHGYTFGSGTRLTVV.

The chain couples TRBV28 to TRBJ1-6; D call uncertain. CDR1 MDHEN and CDR2 SYDVKM come from the germline V gene. The CDR3 length is 12 residues. The V end was cut by 3 bases, the J end by 10 bases, with 7 bases between. CDR3 DNA sequence: TGTGCCAGCAGTTTCGTAGACTCACCCCTCCACTTT. It is translated as CASSFVDSPLHF.

This chain uses TRBV6-5 with TRBJ2-3; weak D call: TRBD1 (6 bases). V shed 2 bases and J shed 2 bases, with 11 bases lying between them. The germline gives CDR1 MNHEY, CDR2 SVGAGI. CDR3 length: 15 amino acids. The CDR3 reads CASSYEGDTTDTQYF. The CDR3 DNA sequence: TGTGCCAGCAGTTACGAGGGGGACACCACAGATACGCAGTATTTT.